A single sample is the source of the 24 T cell receptor beta chains below, sequenced in a study of T cells after yellow fever vaccination. From the 5' RACE reads, TCRdb called clonotypes with MiXCR, one entry per CDR3 protein. The sample yields 250,000 to 400,000 distinct CDR3 sequences, around 4.5% seen once. This sample comprised PBMCs, obtained 15 days after the yellow fever booster vaccination. The receptors here all came from a man younger than 35 who received the YFV17D yellow fever vaccine.

Worth noting for this clonotype: One junction end does not reproduce the germline sequence, and a read error may be involved. The genes are TRBV5-1 and TRBJ2-2; D might be TRBD1 (5 bases). Per the germline V gene, CDR1 is SGHRS and CDR2 is YFSETQ. CDR3 size: 16 residues. The CDR3, as DNA: TGCGCCAGCAGCCAAGCACAGGTTAGGAACGCCGGGGAGCTGTTTTTT. Translating it yields CASSQAQVRNAGELFF.

The chain is built from TRBV12-3 or TRBV12-4 and TRBJ2-3; 7 nucleotides match TRBD2. After removal of 3 bases from V and 2 bases from J, the junction contained 14 bases not matched to a gene. The CDR3 loop spans 18 amino acids. CDR3 protein: CASSLSGGGGAYTDTQYF. The CDR3 nucleotides read TGTGCCAGCAGTTTGTCGGGAGGCGGCGGGGCCTACACAGATACGCAGTATTTT.

The CDR3 loop reads CASTSTRSGSYEQYF. The CDR3 DNA follows: TGTGCCAGCACCTCGACTAGAAGCGGCTCCTACGAGCAGTACTTC. The V call is TRBV7-9, the J call TRBJ2-7, with D possibly TRBD2 on 6 matching bases. The CDR3 totals 15 residues. Trimming shortened V by 7 bases and J by 0 bases, and 16 bases separated the two germline ends. Per the germline V gene, CDR1 is SEHNR and CDR2 is FQNEAQ (reference sequence).

This rearrangement joins TRBV4-2 to TRBJ1-2; the D is unclear. Germline V lookup: CDR1 LGHNA, CDR2 YNFKEQ. V was shortened by 0 bases and J by 4 bases, with 6 bases between the two germline ends. The CDR3 length is 13 residues. DNA of the CDR3: TGTGCCAGCAGCCAAGATCACAGCTATGGCTACACCTTC. Translating gives CASSQDHSYGYTF.

Ten or more counts support this clonotype. The chain is built from TRBV6-5 and TRBJ2-3; D uncertain. V was trimmed by 4 bases and J by 2 bases, leaving 7 bases between them. This CDR3 contains 13 residues. Germline loops: CDR1 MNHEY, CDR2 SVGAGI. In nucleotides, the CDR3 is TGTGCCAGCAGTTCTCCTATCACAGATACGCAGTATTTT. Encoded protein: CASSSPITDTQYF.

This clonotype came up many times. J is TRBJ2-2 and V is TRBV21-1; the table's D call TRBD1 went unverified against the DNA. TRBV21-1 is deemed a pseudogene. This CDR3 comprises 16 residues. The CDR3 nucleotides are TGTGCCAGCAGCAACGAACAGGGTGCGAACACCGGGGAGCTGTTTTTT. It encodes CASSNEQGANTGELFF.

This clonotype came up many times. The CDR3 protein is CASSPIGWPVKETQYF. CDR3 sequence (DNA): TGTGCCAGCAGCCCCATAGGTTGGCCCGTGAAAGAGACCCAGTACTTC. The chain carries TRBV7-3 and TRBJ2-5; D remains ambiguous. V was clipped by 5 bases and J by 3 bases, with 19 bases between them. There are 16 residues in the CDR3. CDR1 and CDR2 from the germline V gene are SGHTA and FQGTGA. Supplemented by reference TRBV7-3 and TRBJ2-5, the full variable domain reads GAGVSQTPSNKVTEKGKYVELRCDPISGHTALYWYRQSLGQGPEFLIYFQGTGAADDSGLPNDRFFAVRPEGSVSTLKIQRTERGDSAVYLCASSPIGWPVKETQYFGPGTRLLVL.

V gene TRBV5-1 combines with J gene TRBJ2-3, with D possibly being TRBD1 (6 bases). Germline CDR1 reads SGHRS; CDR2 reads YFSETQ. The CDR3 runs 15 residues. Deletions cut 4 bases from V and 2 bases from J, with 14 bases between. The CDR3 region is CASSRIRGVTDTQYF. In nucleotides, the CDR3 is TGCGCCAGCAGCCGGATCAGGGGCGTCACAGATACGCAGTATTTT. The full variable domain, completed using reference TRBV5-1 and TRBJ2-3, is KAGVTQTPRYLIKTRGQQVTLSCSPISGHRSVSWYQQTPGQGLQFLFEYFSETQRNKGNFPGRFSGRQFSNSRSEMNVSTLELGDSALYLCASSRIRGVTDTQYFGPGTRLTVL.

This clonotype was seen ten or more times. The chain recombines TRBV12-3 or TRBV12-4 with TRBJ2-3; D ambiguous. V was cut by 6 bases and J by 0 bases, with 13 bases left in between. The CDR3 length is 15 residues. DNA for the CDR3: TGTGCCAGCAGCCATGAAATCTCGAGCACAGATACGCAGTATTTT. Amino acids: CASSHEISSTDTQYF.

This clonotype was counted at least ten times. The V call is TRBV6-5, the J call TRBJ1-1; D remains ambiguous. The CDR3 has 15 residues. V lost 1 base and J 3 bases, leaving 12 bases between the germline ends. CDR1 and CDR2 from the germline V gene are MNHEY and SVGAGI. The CDR3 protein is CASSYFGVGDTEAFF. CDR3 in DNA: TGTGCCAGCAGTTACTTCGGTGTCGGGGACACTGAAGCTTTCTTT.

This clonotype was seen only a few times. The chain carries TRBV6-2 or TRBV6-3 and TRBJ2-1, with a tentative D call TRBD2 (5 bases). Germline V gene data show CDR1 as MNHEY and CDR2 as SVGEGT. The V end was cut by 0 bases, the J end by 6 bases, with 9 bases between. This CDR3 is built from 14 residues. The CDR3 reads CASSYSRGSNEQFF. Written as DNA, the CDR3 is TGTGCCAGCAGTTACTCGAGAGGGTCCAATGAGCAGTTCTTC.

This clonotype has more than one count but fewer than ten. The V and J genes are TRBV11-2 and TRBJ2-1; tentatively, D is TRBD1 or TRBD2 (6 bases each). V lost 2 bases to trimming and J lost 7 bases, with 12 bases between them. The CDR3 covers 14 residues. CDR1 is SGHAT and CDR2 is FQNNGV in the germline V gene. The CDR3 bases are TGTGCCAGCAGCTTACCGGGGGCCCGGAATGAGCAGTTCTTC. This sequence encodes CASSLPGARNEQFF.

This clonotype showed up just a few times. This chain links TRBV6-5 with TRBJ1-1; 11 positions match TRBD1. CDR1 is MNHEY and CDR2 is SVGAGI in the germline V gene. This CDR3 spans 15 amino acids. Trimming at V came to 2 bases and at J to 6 bases, leaving 5 bases not matched to a gene. The CDR3 reads CASSYPGQGVPEAFF. The CDR3 nucleotides read TGTGCCAGCAGTTACCCGGGACAGGGGGTGCCTGAAGCTTTCTTT.

This clonotype was observed a handful of times. This rearrangement joins TRBV19 to TRBJ2-7; 10 nucleotides line up with TRBD1. The CDR3 contains 15 residues. The trim removed 5 bases at V and 1 base at J, leaving 5 bases unmatched. Looked up from germline, CDR1 is LNHDA and CDR2 is SQIVND (reference sequence). The CDR3 spells CASSFRDRGSYEQYF. The CDR3 coding sequence is TGTGCCAGTAGTTTCCGGGACAGGGGATCCTACGAGCAGTACTTC.

Ten or more counts support this clonotype. In DNA, the CDR3 is TGTGCCAGCAGCCAAGGCGGACTAGTGGGCGCCGAGCAGTACTTC. Residues: CASSQGGLVGAEQYF. The chain links TRBV3-1 to TRBJ2-7; 7 nucleotides line up with TRBD2. Trimming removed 1 base from V and 6 bases from J; junction bases left unmatched: 9. The CDR3 length is 15 residues. The germline CDR1 and CDR2 sequences are LGHDT and YNNKEL (reference sequence).

The chain carries TRBV5-6 and TRBJ2-7, with 9 bases aligning to TRBD1. Germline V gene lookup returns CDR1 SGHDT and CDR2 YYEEEE. The CDR3 has 14 residues. The ends lost 5 bases at V and 3 bases at J; junction bases unmatched: 6. CDR3 residues: CASRVRDRVYEQYF. DNA of the CDR3: TGTGCCAGCAGAGTCCGGGACAGGGTCTACGAGCAGTACTTC.

The chain couples TRBV6-2 or TRBV6-3 to TRBJ2-2, with TRBD2 as a possible D gene (5 bases). There are 13 residues in the CDR3. CDR1 and CDR2 (germline): MNHEY, SVGEGT. The ends were cut back, 5 bases at V and 6 bases at J, with 10 bases in the middle. This CDR3 is CASSRTDSGELFF. For the CDR3, the DNA is TGTGCCAGCAGTAGGACTGATTCCGGGGAGCTGTTTTTT.

This clonotype showed up just a few times. The chain links TRBV20-1 to TRBJ2-4; D is possibly TRBD2 (5 bases). The CDR3 loop spans 13 amino acids. CDR1 is DFQATT, CDR2 SNEGSKA, per germline (reference sequence). Trimming pared 6 bases from V and 2 bases from J, leaving 11 bases between. The CDR3 DNA follows: TGCAGTGCAGAAGGACTGCCCAAAAACATTCAGTACTTC. Encoded protein: CSAEGLPKNIQYF.

This clonotype has a handful of counts. Its ends do not fully match the called genes, so a read error is possible. The chain couples TRBV27 to TRBJ1-2; perhaps TRBD1 as D (5 bases). In germline, CDR1 is MNHEY, CDR2 SMNVEV (reference sequence). CDR3 length: 14 residues. The chain's CDR3 is CASSLAGTVYSYTF. In DNA form, the CDR3 reads TGTGCCAGCAGTTTAGCGGGGACCGTCTATAGCTACACCTTC.

Only a few counts were recorded for this clonotype. The V gene is TRBV5-1, the J gene TRBJ2-1, with 10 bases identical to TRBD2. J lost 4 bases, V lost 0 bases, and 4 bases had no gene match. This CDR3 contains 16 residues. Germline V gene lookup returns CDR1 SGHRS and CDR2 YFSETQ. The CDR3 DNA is TGCGCCAGCAGCTTGGCCGGGACTAGCGAGTACAATGAGCAGTTCTTC. This codes for CASSLAGTSEYNEQFF.

This clonotype was seen at least ten times. This rearrangement joins TRBV6-6 to TRBJ2-3, with a tentative D call TRBD1 (5 bases). Trimming shortened V by 3 bases and J by 4 bases, and 14 bases separated the two germline ends. Germline V CDR1 and CDR2: MNHNY, SVGAGI (reference sequence). The CDR3 is 15 amino acids. The CDR3 loop reads CASSYLARVADTQYF. The CDR3, as DNA: TGTGCCAGCAGTTATCTCGCCAGGGTGGCAGATACGCAGTATTTT.

This clonotype was observed a handful of times. The gene calls are TRBV4-3 and TRBJ1-2, with TRBD1 identical over 8 bases. The CDR3 sequence is 15 residues long. CDR1 and CDR2 from the germline V gene are LGHNA and YSLEER. The V segment lost 5 bases and the J segment 1 base; nucleotides outside the gene matches: 6. The CDR3 loop is CASSESGQGNYGYTF. DNA of the CDR3: TGCGCCAGCAGCGAGTCTGGACAGGGTAACTATGGCTACACCTTC.

This clonotype was counted a few times. One end of the junction varies from germline; a read error may be responsible. This rearrangement joins TRBV11-2 to TRBJ1-6; the D is unclear. CDR3 length: 15 amino acids. CDR1 SGHAT and CDR2 FQNNGV come from the germline V gene. The CDR3 spells CASSLAPGSSSLLHF. The CDR3 DNA sequence: TGTGCCAGCAGCTTAGCCCCGGGGTCGTCTTCACTCCTCCACTTT.

This clonotype was detected ten times or more. V and J are TRBV12-3 or TRBV12-4 and TRBJ2-5; no definite D call. Trimming removed 5 bases from V and 3 bases from J, with 7 bases in between. The CDR3 extends over 12 amino acids. CDR3 region: CASSLNKETQYF. CDR3 in DNA: TGTGCCAGCAGTCTCAACAAAGAGACCCAGTACTTC.